This TCR beta chain was captured by sequencing in a study of shared clonotypes between healthy human individuals. Study observations and caveats: Roughly 4.7% was the fraction of naive CD4 clonotypes found shared across a handful of donors. Rarefaction showed that sequencing of sorted subsets was incomplete (despite large depth).

Repertoires were generated with immunoSEQ multiplex PCR, while TCRdb's copy carries only in-frame clones and drops some. The table has under 600,000 clones, roughly 98% seen once. Trimming stripped 7 bases from V and 4 bases from J, with 20 bases between. There are 16 residues in the CDR3. Germline V gives CDR1 MRHNA, CDR2 SNTAGT. A word on this clone: Its antigen is not identified.

As defined, naive CD8 cells were CD45RO-negative and positively selected for CCR7, with terminally differentiated effector memory CD45RA+ cells excluded. Donation came from healthy HIV-negative adults that had no recent acute infections or vaccinations. The chain employs TRBV6-4 and TRBJ1-3, with D possibly matching TRBD1 (5 bases). Sequencing used naive CD8+ T cells sorted from blood. The clonotype comes from a man aged 30 to 39 in good health. For the CDR3, the DNA is TGTGCCAGCAAGGTCGGCCAGGGCAATGACGGAAACACCATATATTTT. Translating gives CASKVGQGNDGNTIYF.